This TCR beta chain was recorded in a study of beta chain features in type 1 diabetes. Study background: Cell yields, age and gender were similar between patients and healthy donors.

CDR1 and CDR2 (germline): MGHDK, SYGVNS. The CDR3 contains 15 residues. Losses at the gene ends were 4 bases for V and 3 bases for J; bases not matched to a gene: 7. In regard to this clone: The target antigen is unknown.

Study-wide results and limits: The study notes PCR might favor shorter templates equally in patients and controls. Shortening of TCRB CDR3s, moderate but significant, appeared in all four CD4+ subsets of Type 1 diabetes patients. Patients' naive, central memory and Treg TCRB repertoires seemed closer to one another than those of healthy donors.

Sequencing targeted expressed TCRB transcripts, as all isolated RNA had been reverse transcribed. Roughly 3.5 million reads per sample on average were obtained from naive, central memory and regulatory T cell samples. TCRdb's copy holds only in-frame clones and misses some; the assay was immunoSEQ multiplex PCR. Among 200,000 to 300,000 clones listed, about a tenth were seen once. The receptor's source is a man under 40 with type 1 diabetes. The chain employs TRBV25-1 and TRBJ2-7, with TRBD1 identical over 9 bases. The sequenced sample was naive CD4+ T cells from blood. The CDR3 sequence is CASSARGTGIYEQYF. As DNA, the CDR3 is TGTGCCAGCAGTGCTCGAGGGACAGGGATCTACGAGCAGTACTTC.